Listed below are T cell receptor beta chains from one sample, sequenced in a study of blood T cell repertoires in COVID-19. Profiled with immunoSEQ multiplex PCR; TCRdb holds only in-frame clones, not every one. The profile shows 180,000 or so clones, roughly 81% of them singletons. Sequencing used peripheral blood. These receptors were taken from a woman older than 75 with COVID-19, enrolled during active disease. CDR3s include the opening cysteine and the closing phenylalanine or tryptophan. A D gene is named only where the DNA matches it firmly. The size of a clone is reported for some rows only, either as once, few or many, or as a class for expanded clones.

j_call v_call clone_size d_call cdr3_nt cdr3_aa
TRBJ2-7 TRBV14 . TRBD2 TGTGCCAGCAGCCAAGGAACCGGGACTAGCGGGAGCAAATTCTCCTACGAGCAGTACTTC CASSQGTGTSGSKFSYEQYF
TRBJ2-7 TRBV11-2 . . TGTGCCAGCAGCTACGACAGCTACGAGCAGTACTTC CASSYDSYEQYF
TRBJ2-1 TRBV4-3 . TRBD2 TGCGCCAGCAGCCAAGATATGGGCGGGGGGGCTTATGAGCAGTTCTTC CASSQDMGGGAYEQFF
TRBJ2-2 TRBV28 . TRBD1 TGTGCCAGCGCCTTCGACAGGGGGCTATCGAACACCGGGGAGCTGTTTTTT CASAFDRGLSNTGELFF
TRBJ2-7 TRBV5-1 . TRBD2 TGCGCCAGCAGCGGTCTGGAGCGGGAGCTAAGCGAGCAGTACTTC CASSGLERELSEQYF
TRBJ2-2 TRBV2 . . TGTGCCAGTATTGGTCAGTTTAACACCGGGGAGCTGTTTTTT CASIGQFNTGELFF
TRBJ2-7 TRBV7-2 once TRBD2 TGTGCCAGCAGCCTGGGACTAGCGGGAGGTAACTCCTACGAGCAGTACTTC CASSLGLAGGNSYEQYF
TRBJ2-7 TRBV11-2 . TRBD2 TGTGCCAGCAGCGACCTTAGCGGGAGATTTTACGAGCAGTACTTC CASSDLSGRFYEQYF
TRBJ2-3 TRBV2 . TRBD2 TGTGCCAGCAGTGTCCTAGCGGACACAGATACGCAGTATTTT CASSVLADTDTQYF
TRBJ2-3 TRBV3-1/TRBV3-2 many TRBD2 TGTGCCAGCAGCCTGGCGGTTAGCGGGAGTTTAGATACGCAGTATTTT CASSLAVSGSLDTQYF
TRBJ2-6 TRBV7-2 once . TGTGCCAGCAGCCTTAATAGCGGAGCTGGGGCCAACGTCCTGACTTTC CASSLNSGAGANVLTF
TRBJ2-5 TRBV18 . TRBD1 TGTGCCAGCTCACCGACAGGGGGCAAAGAGACCCAGTACTTC CASSPTGGKETQYF
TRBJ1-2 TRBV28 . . TGTGCCAGCAGTTCCCAATACTATGGCTACACCTTC CASSSQYYGYTF
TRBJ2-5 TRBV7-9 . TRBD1 TGTGCCAGCAGCTTCACAGGGGAAGAGACCCAGTACTTC CASSFTGEETQYF
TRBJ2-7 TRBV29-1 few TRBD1 TGCAGCGCCCAAGGGACAGGGGAAGGGACTAACGAGCAGTACTTC CSAQGTGEGTNEQYF
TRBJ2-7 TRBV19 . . TGTGCCAGTAGGGGAAACGAACGGGGGTCCTACGAGCAGTACTTC CASRGNERGSYEQYF
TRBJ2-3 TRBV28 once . TGTGCCAGCAGTAAAGTTGTCGGTACGCAGTATTTT CASSKVVGTQYF
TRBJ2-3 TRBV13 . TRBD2 TGTGCCAGCAGCTACACTAGCGGGAGCACAGATACGCAGTATTTT CASSYTSGSTDTQYF
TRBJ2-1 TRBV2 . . TGTGCCAGCAAGAATGACTTAGATCACAATGAGCAGTTCTTC CASKNDLDHNEQFF
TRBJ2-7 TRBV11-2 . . TGTGCCAGCAGCTTAGGGTTCCGGGACATCTACGAGCAGTACTTC CASSLGFRDIYEQYF
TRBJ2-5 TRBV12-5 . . TGTGCTAGTGGTTTGTCCCCTTTCGAGACCCAGTACTTC CASGLSPFETQYF
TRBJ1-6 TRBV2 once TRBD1 TGTGCCAGCAGTCTGGACAGGAGTTATTCACCCCTCCACTTT CASSLDRSYSPLHF
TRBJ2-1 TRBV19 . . TGTGCCAGTAGTATGACGAGGCGGTACATGAATGAGCAGTTCTTC CASSMTRRYMNEQFF
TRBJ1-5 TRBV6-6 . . TGTGCCAGCAGTCGTGAGGCTCTTAGCAATCAGCCCCAGCATTTT CASSREALSNQPQHF
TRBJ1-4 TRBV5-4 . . TGTGCCAGCAGCTTACAGGGTGTAAATGAAAAACTGTTTTTT CASSLQGVNEKLFF
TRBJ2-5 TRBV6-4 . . TGTGCCAGCAGCCCGAGGGGGTTCGGGCAAGAGACCCAGTACTTC CASSPRGFGQETQYF
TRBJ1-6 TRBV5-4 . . TGTGCCAGCAGCGCGGTCTATAATTCACCCCTCCACTTT CASSAVYNSPLHF
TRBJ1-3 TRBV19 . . TGTGCCAGTAGGCACCAAACAGGTTCTGGAAACACCATATATTTT CASRHQTGSGNTIYF